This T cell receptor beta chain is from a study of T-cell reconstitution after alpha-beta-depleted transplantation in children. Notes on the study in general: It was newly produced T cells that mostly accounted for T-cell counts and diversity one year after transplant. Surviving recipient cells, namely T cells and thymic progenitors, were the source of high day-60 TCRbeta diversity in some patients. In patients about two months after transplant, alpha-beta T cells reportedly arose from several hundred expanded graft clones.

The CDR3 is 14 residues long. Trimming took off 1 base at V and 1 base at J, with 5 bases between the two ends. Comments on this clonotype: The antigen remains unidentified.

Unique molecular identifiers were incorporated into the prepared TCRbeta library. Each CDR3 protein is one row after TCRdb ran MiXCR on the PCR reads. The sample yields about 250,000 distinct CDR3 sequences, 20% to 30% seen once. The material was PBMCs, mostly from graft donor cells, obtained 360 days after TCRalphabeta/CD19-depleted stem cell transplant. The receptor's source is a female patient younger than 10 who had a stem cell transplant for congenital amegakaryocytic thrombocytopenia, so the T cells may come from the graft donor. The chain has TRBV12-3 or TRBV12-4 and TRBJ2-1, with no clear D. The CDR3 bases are TGTGCCAGCAGTTTAGGACTTTCCTACAATGAGCAGTTCTTC. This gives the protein CASSLGLSYNEQFF.